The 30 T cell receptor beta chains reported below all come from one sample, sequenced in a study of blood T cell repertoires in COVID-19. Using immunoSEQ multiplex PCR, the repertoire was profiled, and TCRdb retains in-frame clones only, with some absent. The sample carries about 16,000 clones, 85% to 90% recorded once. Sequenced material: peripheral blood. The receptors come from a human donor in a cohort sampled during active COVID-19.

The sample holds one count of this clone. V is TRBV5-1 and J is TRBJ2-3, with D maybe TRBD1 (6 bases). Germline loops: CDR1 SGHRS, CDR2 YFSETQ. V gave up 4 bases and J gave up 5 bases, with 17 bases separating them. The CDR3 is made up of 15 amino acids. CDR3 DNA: TGCGCCAGCAGCAGCACAGGGAGTTTGGGAGATACGCAGTATTTT. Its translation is CASSSTGSLGDTQYF.

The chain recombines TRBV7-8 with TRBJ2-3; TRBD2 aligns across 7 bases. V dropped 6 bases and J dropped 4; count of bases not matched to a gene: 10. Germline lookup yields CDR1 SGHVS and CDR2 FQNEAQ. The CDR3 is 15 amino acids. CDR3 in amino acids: CASRAGLGRSDTQYF. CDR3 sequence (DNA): TGTGCCAGCAGAGCTGGACTAGGACGATCAGATACGCAGTATTTT.

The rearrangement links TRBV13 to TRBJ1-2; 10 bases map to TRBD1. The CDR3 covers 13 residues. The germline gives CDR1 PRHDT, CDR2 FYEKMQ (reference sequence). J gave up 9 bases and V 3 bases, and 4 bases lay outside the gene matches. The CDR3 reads CASSLGDRGRYTF. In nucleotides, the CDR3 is TGTGCCAGCAGCTTGGGGGACAGGGGTCGCTACACCTTC.

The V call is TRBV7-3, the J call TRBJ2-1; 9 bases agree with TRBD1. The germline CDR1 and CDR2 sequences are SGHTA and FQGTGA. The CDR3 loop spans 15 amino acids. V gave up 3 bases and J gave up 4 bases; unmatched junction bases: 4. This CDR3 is CASSLGQGSYNEQFF. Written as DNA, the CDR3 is TGTGCCAGCAGCTTGGGACAGGGTTCGTACAATGAGCAGTTCTTC.

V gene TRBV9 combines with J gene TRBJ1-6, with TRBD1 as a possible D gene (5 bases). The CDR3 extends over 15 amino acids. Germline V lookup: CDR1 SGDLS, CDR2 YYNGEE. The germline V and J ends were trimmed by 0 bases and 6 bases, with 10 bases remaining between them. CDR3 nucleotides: TGTGCCAGCAGCGTAGCTACGGGGGGTAATTCACCCCTCCACTTT. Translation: CASSVATGGNSPLHF. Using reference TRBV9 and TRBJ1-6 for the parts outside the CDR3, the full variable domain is DSGVTQTPKHLITATGQRVTLRCSPRSGDLSVYWYQQSLDQGLQFLIQYYNGEERAKGNILERFSAQQFPDLHSELNLSSLELGDSALYFCASSVATGGNSPLHFGNGTRLTVT.

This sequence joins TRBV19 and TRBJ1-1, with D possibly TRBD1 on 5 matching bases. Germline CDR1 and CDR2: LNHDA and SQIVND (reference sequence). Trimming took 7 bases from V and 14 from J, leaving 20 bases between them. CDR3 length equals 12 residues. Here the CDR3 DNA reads TGTGCCAGTAACTACCCAGGGACTCTATCCTTCTTT. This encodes CASNYPGTLSFF. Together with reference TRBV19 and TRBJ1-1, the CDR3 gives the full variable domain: DGGITQSPKYLFRKEGQNVTLSCEQNLNHDAMYWYRQDPGQGLRLIYYSQIVNDFQKGDIAEGYSVSREKKESFPLTVTSAQKNPTAFYLCASNYPGTLSFFGQGTRLTVV.

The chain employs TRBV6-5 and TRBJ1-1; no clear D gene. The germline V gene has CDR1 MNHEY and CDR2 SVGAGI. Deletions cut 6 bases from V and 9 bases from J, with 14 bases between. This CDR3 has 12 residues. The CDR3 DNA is TGTGCCAGCAGGGTCGGCGGAAGTAAAGCTTTCTTT. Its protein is CASRVGGSKAFF.

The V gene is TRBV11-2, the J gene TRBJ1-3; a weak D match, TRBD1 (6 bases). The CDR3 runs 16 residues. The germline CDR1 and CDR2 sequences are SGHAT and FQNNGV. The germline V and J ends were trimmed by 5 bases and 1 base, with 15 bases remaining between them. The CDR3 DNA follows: TGTGCCAGCAGCAAACTCGGGACAATTTCTGGAAACACCATATATTTT. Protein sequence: CASSKLGTISGNTIYF.

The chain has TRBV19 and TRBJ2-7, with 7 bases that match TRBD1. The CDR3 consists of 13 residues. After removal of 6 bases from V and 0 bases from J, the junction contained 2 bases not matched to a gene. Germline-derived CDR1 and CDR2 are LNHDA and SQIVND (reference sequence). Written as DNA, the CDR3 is TGTGCCAGTAGCCGGGACAGCTCCTACGAGCAGTACTTC. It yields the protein CASSRDSSYEQYF.

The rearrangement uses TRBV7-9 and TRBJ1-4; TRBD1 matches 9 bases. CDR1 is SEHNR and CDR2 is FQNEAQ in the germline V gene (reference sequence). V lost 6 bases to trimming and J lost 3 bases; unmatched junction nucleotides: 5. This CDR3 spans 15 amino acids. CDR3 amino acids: CASRDTGGANEKLFF. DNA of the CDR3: TGTGCCAGCAGGGACACAGGGGGCGCTAATGAAAAACTGTTTTTT.

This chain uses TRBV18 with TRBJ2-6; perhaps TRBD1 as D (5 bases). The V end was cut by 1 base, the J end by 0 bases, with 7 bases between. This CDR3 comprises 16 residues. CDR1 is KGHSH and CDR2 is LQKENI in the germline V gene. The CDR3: CASSPRGNSGANVLTF. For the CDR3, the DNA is TGTGCCAGCTCACCACGGGGCAACTCTGGGGCCAACGTCCTGACTTTC.

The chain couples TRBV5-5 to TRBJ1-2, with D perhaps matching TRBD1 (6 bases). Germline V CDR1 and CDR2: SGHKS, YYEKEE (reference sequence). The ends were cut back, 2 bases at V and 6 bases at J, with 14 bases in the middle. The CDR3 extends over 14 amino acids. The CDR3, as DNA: TGTGCCAGCAGCTTAACGTTGGGGGCGGATGGCTACACCTTC. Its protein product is CASSLTLGADGYTF.

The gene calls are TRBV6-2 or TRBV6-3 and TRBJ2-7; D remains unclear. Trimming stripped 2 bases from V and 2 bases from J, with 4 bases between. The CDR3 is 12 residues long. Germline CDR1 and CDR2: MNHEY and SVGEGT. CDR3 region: CASSYVTYEQYF. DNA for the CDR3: TGTGCCAGCAGTTACGTAACCTACGAGCAGTACTTC.

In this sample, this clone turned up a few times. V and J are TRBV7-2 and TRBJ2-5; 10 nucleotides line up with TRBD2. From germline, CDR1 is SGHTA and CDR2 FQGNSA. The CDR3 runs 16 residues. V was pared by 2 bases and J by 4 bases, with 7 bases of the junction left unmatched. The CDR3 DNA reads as TGTGCCAGCAGCTTACATGGGACTAGCGACGGAGAGACCCAGTACTTC. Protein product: CASSLHGTSDGETQYF.

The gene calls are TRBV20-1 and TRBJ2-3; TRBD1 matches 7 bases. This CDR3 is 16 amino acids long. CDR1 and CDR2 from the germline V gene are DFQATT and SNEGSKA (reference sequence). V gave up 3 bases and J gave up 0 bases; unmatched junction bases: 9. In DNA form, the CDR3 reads TGCAGTGCTAGTAGGGACAGACGATCTAGCACAGATACGCAGTATTTT. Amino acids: CSASRDRRSSTDTQYF.

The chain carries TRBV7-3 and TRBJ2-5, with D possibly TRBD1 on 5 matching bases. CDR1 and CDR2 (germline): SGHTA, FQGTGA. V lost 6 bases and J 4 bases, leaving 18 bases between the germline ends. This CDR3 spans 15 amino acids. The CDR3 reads CASRKDHSRGETQYF. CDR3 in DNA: TGTGCCAGCAGAAAAGATCATTCTAGGGGAGAGACCCAGTACTTC.

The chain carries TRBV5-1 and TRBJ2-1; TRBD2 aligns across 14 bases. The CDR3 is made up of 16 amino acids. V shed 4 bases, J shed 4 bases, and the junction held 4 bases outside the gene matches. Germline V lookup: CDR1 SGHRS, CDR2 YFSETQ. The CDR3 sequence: CASSLGLAGGYNEQFF. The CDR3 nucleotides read TGCGCCAGCAGCCTAGGACTAGCGGGGGGATACAATGAGCAGTTCTTC. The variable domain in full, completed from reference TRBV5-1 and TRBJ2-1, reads KAGVTQTPRYLIKTRGQQVTLSCSPISGHRSVSWYQQTPGQGLQFLFEYFSETQRNKGNFPGRFSGRQFSNSRSEMNVSTLELGDSALYLCASSLGLAGGYNEQFFGPGTRLTVL.

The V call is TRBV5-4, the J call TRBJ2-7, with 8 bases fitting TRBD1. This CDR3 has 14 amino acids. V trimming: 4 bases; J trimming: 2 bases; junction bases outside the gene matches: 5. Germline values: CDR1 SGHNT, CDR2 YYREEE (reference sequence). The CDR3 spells CASSPTGGPYEQYF. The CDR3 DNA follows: TGTGCCAGCAGCCCTACAGGGGGACCCTACGAGCAGTACTTC.

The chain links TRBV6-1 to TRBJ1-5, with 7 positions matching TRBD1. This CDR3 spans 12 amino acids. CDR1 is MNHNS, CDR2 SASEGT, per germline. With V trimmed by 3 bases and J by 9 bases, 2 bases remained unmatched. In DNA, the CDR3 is TGTGCCAGCAGTGACAACAGGGGGCCCCAGCATTTT. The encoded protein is CASSDNRGPQHF.

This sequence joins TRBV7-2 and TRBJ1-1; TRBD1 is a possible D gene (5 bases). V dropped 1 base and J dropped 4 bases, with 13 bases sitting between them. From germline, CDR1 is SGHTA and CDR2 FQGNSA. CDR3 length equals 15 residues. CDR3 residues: CASSLEGQRATEAFF. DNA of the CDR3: TGTGCCAGCAGCTTAGAGGGGCAGCGGGCCACTGAAGCTTTCTTT.

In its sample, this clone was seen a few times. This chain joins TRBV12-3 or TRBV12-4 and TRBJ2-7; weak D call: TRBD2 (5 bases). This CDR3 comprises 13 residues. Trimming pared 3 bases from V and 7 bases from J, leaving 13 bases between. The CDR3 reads CASSFRGAREQYF. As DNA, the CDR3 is TGTGCCAGCAGTTTCCGGGGAGCGCGGGAGCAGTACTTC.

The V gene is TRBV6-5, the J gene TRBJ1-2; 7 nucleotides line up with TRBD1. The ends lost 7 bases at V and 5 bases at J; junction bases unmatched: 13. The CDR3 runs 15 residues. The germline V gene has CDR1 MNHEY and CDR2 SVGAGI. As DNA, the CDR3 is TGTGCCAGCATCCGAGACCCCGGGACAGCTTATGGCTACACCTTC. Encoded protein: CASIRDPGTAYGYTF.

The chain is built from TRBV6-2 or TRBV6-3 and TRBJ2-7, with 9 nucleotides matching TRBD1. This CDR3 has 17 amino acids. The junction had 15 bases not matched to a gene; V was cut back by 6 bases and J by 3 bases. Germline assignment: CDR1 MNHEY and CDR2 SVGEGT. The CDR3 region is CASSTGLGDRDFYEQYF. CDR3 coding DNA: TGTGCCAGCAGCACGGGGCTGGGGGACAGGGATTTCTACGAGCAGTACTTC.

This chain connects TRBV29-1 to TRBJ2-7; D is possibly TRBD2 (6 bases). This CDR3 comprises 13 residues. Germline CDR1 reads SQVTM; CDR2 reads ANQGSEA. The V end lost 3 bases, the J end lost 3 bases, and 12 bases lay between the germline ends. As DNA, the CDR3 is TGCAGCGTTGATTCGGGGGTGGGCTACGAGCAGTACTTC. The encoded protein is CSVDSGVGYEQYF.

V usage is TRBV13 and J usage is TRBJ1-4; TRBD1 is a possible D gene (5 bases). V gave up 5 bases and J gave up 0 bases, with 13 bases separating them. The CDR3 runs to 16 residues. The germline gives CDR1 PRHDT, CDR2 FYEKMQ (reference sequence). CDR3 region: CASSVRVSATNEKLFF. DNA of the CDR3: TGTGCCAGCAGCGTCAGGGTCTCCGCAACTAATGAAAAACTGTTTTTT.

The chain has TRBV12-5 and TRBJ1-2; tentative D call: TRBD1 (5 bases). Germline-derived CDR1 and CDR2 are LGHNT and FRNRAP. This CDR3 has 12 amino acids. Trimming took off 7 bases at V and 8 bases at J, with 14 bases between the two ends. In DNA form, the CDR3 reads TGTGCTAGTGCCGGGGGATCTTGGGGCTACACCTTC. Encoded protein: CASAGGSWGYTF.

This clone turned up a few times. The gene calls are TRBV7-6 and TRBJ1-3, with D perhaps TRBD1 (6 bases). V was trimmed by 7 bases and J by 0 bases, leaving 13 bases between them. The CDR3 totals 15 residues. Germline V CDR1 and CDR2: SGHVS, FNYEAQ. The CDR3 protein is CASKLGGDSGNTIYF. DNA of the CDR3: TGTGCCAGCAAACTAGGGGGGGACTCTGGAAACACCATATATTTT.

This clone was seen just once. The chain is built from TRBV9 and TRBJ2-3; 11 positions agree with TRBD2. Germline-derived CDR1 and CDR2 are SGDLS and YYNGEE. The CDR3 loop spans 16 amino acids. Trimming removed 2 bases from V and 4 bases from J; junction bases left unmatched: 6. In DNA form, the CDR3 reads TGTGCCAGCAGCGTTAGCGGGGGGGAAAAAGCAGATACGCAGTATTTT. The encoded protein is CASSVSGGEKADTQYF.

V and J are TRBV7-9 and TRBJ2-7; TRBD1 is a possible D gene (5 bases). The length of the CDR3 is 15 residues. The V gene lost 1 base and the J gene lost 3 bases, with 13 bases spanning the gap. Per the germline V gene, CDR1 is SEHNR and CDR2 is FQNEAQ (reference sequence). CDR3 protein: CASSLENRSYYEQYF. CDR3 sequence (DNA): TGTGCCAGCAGCTTAGAGAACAGGTCCTACTACGAGCAGTACTTC.

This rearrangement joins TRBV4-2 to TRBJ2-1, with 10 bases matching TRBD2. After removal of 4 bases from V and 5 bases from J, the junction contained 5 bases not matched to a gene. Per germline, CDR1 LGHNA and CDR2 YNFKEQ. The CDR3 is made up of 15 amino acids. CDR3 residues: CASSLSGGADNEQFF. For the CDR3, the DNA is TGTGCCAGCAGCCTGAGCGGGGGGGCCGACAATGAGCAGTTCTTC.